A selection of T cell receptor beta chains follows, all from one sample in a study of identical twins. TCRdb reanalysed the 5' RACE reads using MiXCR and keeps one entry per CDR3 protein. The table shows 500,000 to 600,000 distinct CDR3 sequences, with roughly a fifth occurring only once. The data were also submitted as part of a second study, on T cells expressing NK-cell markers.

Sequencing was performed on CD4+ T cells sorted from blood. These receptors were taken from a woman aged 18-29 years in good health. Each CDR3 is given with its conserved first and last residue. Size is stated for part of the rows, as once, few or many counts, or as a class when the clone is expanded.

J gene: TRBJ2-1
clone size: .
V gene: TRBV5-1
CDR3 protein: CASSPRTSGGAHNEQFF

J gene: TRBJ1-5
clone size: few
V gene: TRBV7-9
CDR3 protein: CASSLYQADQPQHF

J gene: TRBJ1-5
clone size: few
V gene: TRBV20-1
CDR3 protein: CSAWVGLDNQPQHF

J gene: TRBJ2-7
clone size: few
V gene: TRBV5-1
CDR3 protein: CASSSEGARFYEQYF

J gene: TRBJ1-3
clone size: few
V gene: TRBV20-1
CDR3 protein: CSARPSGTGGGNTIYF

J gene: TRBJ2-1
clone size: .
V gene: TRBV20-1
CDR3 protein: CSASGALKNNEQFF

J gene: TRBJ2-7
clone size: .
V gene: TRBV10-3
CDR3 protein: CAISEGVGGYEQYF

J gene: TRBJ1-1
clone size: few
V gene: TRBV20-1
CDR3 protein: CSAREGVGTEAFF

J gene: TRBJ1-6
clone size: .
V gene: TRBV12-3/TRBV12-4
CDR3 protein: CASSFWDLGRGNSPLHF

J gene: TRBJ2-1
clone size: few
V gene: TRBV4-2
CDR3 protein: CASSQDRYEQFF

J gene: TRBJ2-7
clone size: .
V gene: TRBV6-2/TRBV6-3
CDR3 protein: CASSPIVAGRFYEQYF

J gene: TRBJ1-1
clone size: .
V gene: TRBV5-1
CDR3 protein: CASSLGAGATQAFF

J gene: TRBJ2-3
clone size: .
V gene: TRBV20-1
CDR3 protein: CSARGLKLDTQYF

J gene: TRBJ2-4
clone size: .
V gene: TRBV20-1
CDR3 protein: CSASKGRNIQYF

J gene: TRBJ2-3
clone size: .
V gene: TRBV7-2
CDR3 protein: CASSLVGVADTQYF

J gene: TRBJ2-7
clone size: .
V gene: TRBV20-1
CDR3 protein: CSAREGRLYYEQYF

J gene: TRBJ2-1
clone size: many
V gene: TRBV20-1
CDR3 protein: CSALGRDNEQFF

J gene: TRBJ2-3
clone size: few
V gene: TRBV25-1
CDR3 protein: CASSGRGTQYF

J gene: TRBJ2-7
clone size: few
V gene: TRBV27
CDR3 protein: CASSLRGFYEQYF

J gene: TRBJ1-2
clone size: few
V gene: TRBV10-1
CDR3 protein: CANSGRQNYGYTF

J gene: TRBJ2-7
clone size: few
V gene: TRBV25-1
CDR3 protein: CASSVGTVYEQYF

J gene: TRBJ2-7
clone size: few
V gene: TRBV7-9
CDR3 protein: CASSFRRGNSYEQYF

J gene: TRBJ2-7
clone size: .
V gene: TRBV5-1
CDR3 protein: CASSTARASYEQYF

J gene: TRBJ2-7
clone size: few
V gene: TRBV7-2
CDR3 protein: CASSLAIWGQGAHEQYF